The 20 T cell receptor beta chains in this list originate from one sample, sequenced in a study of blood T cell repertoires in COVID-19. The data were produced by immunoSEQ multiplex PCR, yet TCRdb's version contains in-frame clones alone and is incomplete. This sample yields hundreds of thousands of clones, of which around 87% are seen a single time; about 2.1% belongs to the top ten. Material: peripheral blood. These receptors were collected from a woman aged 55-70 years with COVID-19, enrolled during active disease.

The genes are TRBV28 and TRBJ1-2; 7 bases are a match to TRBD1. The germline V gene encodes CDR1 MDHEN and CDR2 SYDVKM. The CDR3 spans 12 residues. J lost 5 bases, V lost 7 bases, and 4 bases had no gene match. The CDR3 nucleotides are TGTGCCAGCACCCAGGGGGGATATGGCTACACCTTC. This codes for CASTQGGYGYTF.

This clone was counted a single time. The chain uses TRBV2 and TRBJ1-5; 9 bases fit TRBD1. CDR1 and CDR2 from the germline V gene are SNHLY and FYNNEI. V lost 4 bases, J lost 5 bases, and 6 bases stayed unmatched. The CDR3 has 15 residues. DNA of the CDR3: TGTGCCAGCAGTGCCCCCGGGACAGGGTATCAGCCCCAGCATTTT. This encodes CASSAPGTGYQPQHF.

The chain combines TRBV15 with TRBJ1-1; D is perhaps TRBD1 (6 bases). The CDR3 contains 14 residues. Germline V gene sequence: CDR1 LNHNV, CDR2 YYDKDF (reference sequence). With 2 bases removed from V and 10 bases from J, the gap between germline ends came to 17 bases. The CDR3 is CATSRPGGALVAFF. DNA of the CDR3: TGTGCCACCAGCAGACCCGGGGGGGCCCTTGTAGCTTTCTTT.

This chain links TRBV18 with TRBJ2-7, with 9 bases aligning to TRBD1. V lost 4 bases and J lost 4; bases outside the gene matches: 2. This CDR3 has 13 residues. Looked up from germline, CDR1 is KGHSH and CDR2 is LQKENI. CDR3 in DNA: TGTGCCAGCTCACGGGACAGGGAATACGAGCAGTACTTC. This translates into CASSRDREYEQYF.

CDR3 sequence: CASSPERGSYQPQHF. CDR3 nucleotides: TGTGCCAGTAGTCCAGAAAGGGGGTCGTATCAGCCCCAGCATTTT. The genes are TRBV19 and TRBJ1-5, with D perhaps matching TRBD1 (6 bases). V lost 5 bases and J 5 bases, leaving 16 bases between the germline ends. The germline gives CDR1 LNHDA, CDR2 SQIVND (reference sequence). The CDR3 runs 15 residues.

The rearrangement links TRBV6-5 to TRBJ1-1, with D uncertain. This CDR3 comprises 13 residues. The germline gives CDR1 MNHEY, CDR2 SVGAGI. V was cut by 7 bases and J by 1 base, with 10 bases left in between. For the CDR3, the DNA is TGTGCCAGCAATAAACTAAGGAACACTGAAGCTTTCTTT. Encoded protein: CASNKLRNTEAFF.

The rearrangement uses TRBV30 and TRBJ1-1; D is perhaps TRBD1 (5 bases). V dropped 2 bases and J dropped 3 bases, with 10 bases sitting between them. This CDR3 has 13 amino acids. Germline CDR1 GTSNPN, CDR2 SVGIG (reference sequence). CDR3 bases: TGTGCCTGGAGTAAACAGGCCTACACTGAAGCTTTCTTT. It yields the protein CAWSKQAYTEAFF.

This sequence joins TRBV6-1 and TRBJ1-4; D might be TRBD1 (5 bases). Germline V lookup: CDR1 MNHNS, CDR2 SASEGT. V lost 1 base and J 5 bases, leaving 11 bases between the germline ends. This CDR3 has 15 residues. The DNA for the CDR3 is TGTGCCAGCAGTGAAGAAACAGGATCCAATGAAAAACTGTTTTTT. Amino acids: CASSEETGSNEKLFF.

This rearrangement joins TRBV6-4 to TRBJ2-1; D uncertain. V gave up 7 bases and J gave up 2 bases, with 18 bases separating them. The CDR3 is 16 residues long. Germline V lookup: CDR1 MRHNA, CDR2 SNTAGT. In nucleotides, the CDR3 is TGTGCCAGCACTGAAAGTGGCGGTAGGACCTACAATGAGCAGTTCTTC. Amino acids: CASTESGGRTYNEQFF.

This clone has just a few counts. This chain uses TRBV9 with TRBJ1-1; maybe TRBD1 (5 bases). The CDR3 is 13 amino acids. Germline values: CDR1 SGDLS, CDR2 YYNGEE. Trimming cost V 0 bases and J 5 bases, with 8 bases left between them. The CDR3 protein is CASSVGGETEAFF. The CDR3 DNA follows: TGTGCCAGCAGCGTAGGGGGGGAGACTGAAGCTTTCTTT.

This clone has more than one count but fewer than ten. V gene TRBV9 combines with J gene TRBJ2-3; D not resolved. Germline V lookup: CDR1 SGDLS, CDR2 YYNGEE. This CDR3 spans 14 amino acids. The V end lost 0 bases, the J end lost 5 bases, and 10 bases lay between the germline ends. The chain's CDR3 is CASSVGSGGDTQYF. The CDR3 bases are TGTGCCAGCAGCGTAGGATCGGGTGGAGATACGCAGTATTTT.

The chain has TRBV11-1 and TRBJ1-2; TRBD1 agrees at 9 bases. CDR1 and CDR2 (germline): SGHAT, FQDESV (reference sequence). The V gene end was trimmed by 5 bases and the J gene end by 3 bases; junction bases not matched to a gene: 4. The CDR3 sequence is 14 residues long. The CDR3 coding sequence is TGTGCCAGCAGCAAGGACAGGGGAGACTATGGCTACACCTTC. Translation: CASSKDRGDYGYTF. Variable domain in full (rest from reference TRBV11-1 and TRBJ1-2): EAEVAQSPRYKITEKSQAVAFWCDPISGHATLYWYRQILGQGPELLVQFQDESVVDDSQLPKDRFSAERLKGVDSTLKIQPAELGDSAMYLCASSKDRGDYGYTFGSGTRLTVV.

Here the CDR3 DNA reads TGTGCCAGTAGTAGCGGACACGCCTACGAGCAGTACTTC. It is translated as CASSSGHAYEQYF. This chain links TRBV19 with TRBJ2-7; possible D gene TRBD1, 5 bases. The germline CDR1 and CDR2 sequences are LNHDA and SQIVND (reference sequence). The V gene lost 4 bases and the J gene lost 2 bases, with 9 bases spanning the gap. The length of the CDR3 is 13 residues.

The chain couples TRBV7-6 to TRBJ2-6, with D possibly TRBD2 on 6 matching bases. The CDR3 extends over 18 amino acids. Trimming removed 4 bases from V and 2 bases from J, with 18 bases in between. Germline V gene sequence: CDR1 SGHVS, CDR2 FNYEAQ. CDR3 sequence: CASSSQGGAMPGANVLTF. CDR3 sequence (DNA): TGTGCCAGCAGCTCTCAAGGCGGGGCAATGCCTGGGGCCAACGTCCTGACTTTC.

The V and J genes are TRBV7-2 and TRBJ2-2, with 10 bases aligning to TRBD2. CDR3 length: 19 residues. J was trimmed by 5 bases and V by 3 bases; bases with no gene match: 15. The germline gives CDR1 SGHTA, CDR2 FQGNSA. CDR3: CASSFGLAALLRWTGELFF. The CDR3 nucleotides read TGTGCCAGCAGCTTCGGACTAGCGGCCCTTCTCCGGTGGACCGGGGAGCTGTTTTTT.

This clone came up a few times. The J gene is TRBJ2-7, the V gene TRBV4-1, with a possible D match to TRBD2 (5 bases). This CDR3 contains 14 residues. Trimming cost V 0 bases and J 7 bases, with 13 bases left between them. The V gene's germline CDR1 is MGHRA and CDR2 YSYEKL. The DNA of the CDR3 is TGCGCCAGCAGCCAAGATTTCAGGCCGGGGGAGCAGTACTTC. Protein: CASSQDFRPGEQYF.

V and J are TRBV19 and TRBJ1-2; D is undetermined. The CDR3 covers 13 residues. Trimming took 3 bases from V and 8 from J, leaving 13 bases between them. Germline CDR1 LNHDA, CDR2 SQIVND (reference sequence). CDR3 sequence reads: CASSIPGERGYTF. CDR3 nucleotides: TGTGCCAGTAGTATTCCGGGAGAGCGGGGCTACACCTTC.

The chain carries TRBV29-1 and TRBJ1-2; 9 nucleotides agree with TRBD1. Losses at the gene ends were 0 bases for V and 4 bases for J; bases not matched to a gene: 9. CDR1 is SQVTM, CDR2 ANQGSEA, per germline. The CDR3 sequence is 16 residues long. Here the CDR3 reads CSVEDRATGGGYGYTF. The CDR3 DNA reads as TGCAGCGTTGAAGATCGGGCTACAGGGGGCGGCTATGGCTACACCTTC.

The CDR3 DNA reads as TGTGCTAGTGGCCTCGGACAGGGAATTGAAACAGATACGCAGTATTTT. This gives the protein CASGLGQGIETDTQYF. This rearrangement joins TRBV12-5 to TRBJ2-3, with 8 bases fitting TRBD1. The V gene end was trimmed by 6 bases and the J gene end by 3 bases; junction bases not matched to a gene: 11. The length of the CDR3 is 16 residues. CDR1 LGHNT and CDR2 FRNRAP come from the germline V gene.

This chain joins TRBV28 and TRBJ2-1; the D gene is possibly TRBD1 (6 bases). Germline CDR1 is MDHEN and CDR2 is SYDVKM. The ends were cut back, 7 bases at V and 4 bases at J, with 17 bases in the middle. CDR3 length: 15 amino acids. CDR3 sequence reads: CASTEGVAGYNEQFF. The CDR3 DNA follows: TGTGCCAGCACCGAGGGGGTGGCAGGGTACAATGAGCAGTTCTTC. The full variable domain, in which reference TRBV28 and TRBJ2-1 provide the parts outside the CDR3, is DVKVTQSSRYLVKRTGEKVFLECVQDMDHENMFWYRQDPGLGLRLIYFSYDVKMKEKGDIPEGYSVSREKKERFSLILESASTNQTSMYLCASTEGVAGYNEQFFGPGTRLTVL.